This TCR beta chain was recorded in a study of cytomegalovirus exposure and HLA in healthy donors. Vbeta (60) and Jbeta (13) primers were used in the PCR. Method: immunoSEQ multiplex PCR; TCRdb's copy keeps in-frame clones and lacks some. This table holds 100,000 to 150,000 clones, roughly 80% found once. With regard to this clone: Its antigen remains unknown. A read error may produce the germline difference seen at one junction end.

Study-wide findings and caveats: There were reportedly fewer N-insertions in an Asian-associated ancestry cluster than the roughly 680-donor mean, in a later analysis.

Germline V gives CDR1 MNHEY, CDR2 SMNVEV (reference sequence). This CDR3 is built from 12 residues. The sequenced sample consisted of PBMCs. This sequence originates from a woman between 45 and 65 years old in good health and CMV-seronegative. The rearrangement links TRBV27 to TRBJ2-7, with 8 bases identical to TRBD1. CDR3 in amino acids: CEGQGDLYEQYF. The CDR3, as DNA: TGCGAAGGACAGGGAGACCTATACGAGCAGTACTTC.